The T cell receptor (beta chain) under discussion was sequenced for a study of blood T cells in healthy people across ages. For the second PCR, which ran for about 7 to 12 cycles, a sample-barcoded 5' primer and a J-beta primer mix were used. The template-switch adaptor was a 5' adaptor with 12 random nucleotides. It tagged each cDNA molecule. TCRdb redid the calling of the 5' RACE reads with MiXCR, one entry per CDR3 protein. The data contain approximately 600,000 distinct CDR3 sequences, roughly 53% of them singletons. V lost 4 bases and J lost 4; bases outside the gene matches: 7. This CDR3 has 15 residues. Germline lookup yields CDR1 SGDLS and CDR2 YYNGEE.

The specimen sequenced was blood. The clonotype originates from a man aged 55-75 years in good health. The V call is TRBV9, the J call TRBJ1-2, with 10 bases lining up with TRBD1. CDR3 region: CASSTGTGASYGYTF. Written as DNA, the CDR3 is TGTGCCAGCAGCACGGGGACAGGGGCGTCCTATGGCTACACCTTC.